This T cell receptor beta chain was recovered during a study of CD8+ T cells in alopecia areata. The treatment is: oral pan-JAK inhibitor, 5-10 mg twice daily. Study observations and caveats: Persistence in scalp and blood during tofacitinib was observed for many expanded lesional clones.

With respect to this clone: Its specificity is not known.

RNA was isolated and reverse transcribed to cDNA, the sequencing template. TCRdb's table, derived via immunoSEQ multiplex PCR, lists solely in-frame clones and lacks some. This table holds 93,000 or so clones, around 84% found once. Material: CD8+ T cells sorted from blood, obtained at approximately week 31, from a patient treated with tofacitinib. The clonotype comes from a human donor with alopecia areata.

DNA of the CDR3: TGTGCCAGCAGCTTAGCGACTAGCGGGGGGGTAGAGACCCAGTACTTC. Its translation: CASSLATSGGVETQYF. V usage is TRBV7-8 and J usage is TRBJ2-5; 14 bases are a match to TRBD2. The CDR3 extends over 16 amino acids. With 0 bases clipped from V and 4 bases from J, the junction kept 1 base outside the gene matches. CDR1 SGHVS and CDR2 FQNEAQ come from the germline V gene.